Listed below are T cell receptor beta chains from one sample, sequenced in a study of T cells in Graves' hyperthyroidism and ophthalmopathy. One entry per CDR3 protein, called by TCRdb with MiXCR from the multiplex PCR reads. The data show about 690,000 distinct CDR3 sequences, about 18% seen once. The sample consisted of blood. These receptors were obtained from a man aged 50 to 60 with Graves' hyperthyroidism. The CDR3 runs from the conserved cysteine through the conserved F or W. Fields, in order: V gene, D gene, CDR3 length, clone size, J gene, CDR3 protein, CDR3 DNA. A D gene is named only where the DNA matches it firmly. Clone size is shown for a subset of rows, as once, few, many or a class of expanded clone.

>TRBV7-2|TRBD2|14|.|TRBJ2-7
CASSRPRREAEQYF
TGTGCCAGCAGCCGCCCGCGGCGGGAGGCCGAGCAGTACTTC
>TRBV28|TRBD2|16|.|TRBJ2-7
CASSFMAASGSYEQYF
TGTGCCAGCAGTTTTATGGCGGCAAGCGGGAGTTACGAGCAGTACTTC
>TRBV30|TRBD1|14|many|TRBJ2-6
CAWNTGAGANVLTF
TGTGCCTGGAACACAGGGGCTGGGGCCAACGTCCTGACTTTC
>TRBV4-3|TRBD2|16|few|TRBJ2-2
CASSQDTGGGTGELFF
TGCGCCAGCAGCCAAGATACGGGAGGCGGCACCGGGGAGCTGTTTTTT
>TRBV7-9|TRBD1|19|few|TRBJ2-3
CASSLVGGLRGRSTDTQYF
TGTGCCAGCAGCTTAGTAGGGGGTCTCAGGGGGAGATCCACAGATACGCAGTATTTT
>TRBV30|.|13|many|TRBJ2-7
CAWSRDNSYEQYF
TGTGCCTGGTCTCGGGACAACTCCTACGAGCAGTACTTC
>TRBV6-1|.|12|many|TRBJ2-7
CASGTPGLEQYF
TGTGCCAGCGGGACCCCAGGCCTCGAGCAGTACTTC
>TRBV12-5|.|18|many|TRBJ2-1
CASGLIPPFEKLYNEQFF
TGTGCTAGTGGTTTGATTCCGCCTTTTGAGAAGCTATACAATGAGCAGTTCTTC
>TRBV6-1|TRBD2|16|few|TRBJ2-2
CASNVGLAGVSGELFF
TGTGCCAGCAATGTGGGACTAGCGGGAGTATCCGGGGAGCTGTTTTTT
>TRBV20-1|TRBD1|14|.|TRBJ1-1
CSASGGTANTEAFF
TGCAGTGCTAGTGGAGGGACAGCGAACACTGAAGCTTTCTTT
>TRBV30|.|10|few|TRBJ2-7
CAWTQGEQYF
TGTGCCTGGACGCAGGGGGAGCAGTACTTC
>TRBV5-1|.|12|many|TRBJ2-1
CASSRIGNEQFF
TGCGCCAGCAGCAGAATCGGGAACGAGCAGTTCTTC
>TRBV20-1|TRBD2|17|.|TRBJ2-1
CSARDWRGLAGVDEQFF
TGCAGTGCTAGAGATTGGAGGGGACTAGCGGGAGTGGATGAGCAGTTCTTC
>TRBV28|.|13|.|TRBJ2-1
CASTKRSYNEQFF
TGTGCCAGCACCAAACGCTCCTACAATGAGCAGTTCTTC
>TRBV2|.|15|many|TRBJ2-7
CASSVGRGTGYEQYF
TGTGCCAGCAGTGTAGGCCGGGGCACCGGGTACGAGCAGTACTTC
>TRBV20-1|.|15|few|TRBJ2-7
CSARAPPLATDEQYF
TGCAGTGCTAGAGCTCCACCTCTAGCGACCGACGAGCAGTACTTC
>TRBV11-2|.|13|many|TRBJ1-1
CASRVTGATEAFF
TGTGCCAGCAGGGTAACAGGAGCCACTGAAGCTTTCTTT
>TRBV6-2/TRBV6-3|.|14|few|TRBJ1-2
CASSYSKVIYGYTF
TGTGCCAGCAGTTACTCGAAAGTTATTTATGGCTACACCTTC
>TRBV28|.|16|many|TRBJ1-6
CASSILRQLNNSPLHF
TGTGCCAGCAGTATTCTTAGGCAGCTTAATAATTCACCCCTCCACTTT
>TRBV7-9|TRBD1|15|few|TRBJ2-3
CASSLRQGRTDTQYF
TGTGCCAGCAGCCTGCGACAGGGTCGCACAGATACGCAGTATTTT
>TRBV2|TRBD2|13|many|TRBJ2-3
CASDSGLADTQYF
TGTGCCAGCGACTCTGGACTAGCGGATACGCAGTATTTT
>TRBV28|TRBD2|17|.|TRBJ2-7
CASTRGPSGRGSDEQYF
TGTGCCAGCACCCGCGGCCCTAGCGGGAGGGGTAGTGACGAGCAGTACTTC
>TRBV12-3/TRBV12-4|TRBD1|14|many|TRBJ1-6
CASSRGYEGSPLHF
TGTGCCAGCAGCAGGGGGTACGAAGGTTCACCCCTCCACTTT
>TRBV10-3|.|12|few|TRBJ2-7
CAISAGSYEQYF
TGTGCCATCTCAGCTGGCTCCTACGAGCAGTACTTC